Shown below are 8 T cell receptor beta chains from a single sample sequenced in a study of T cell responses to AZD1222 COVID-19 vaccine. Profiling relied on immunoSEQ multiplex PCR, and the TCRdb table lists in-frame clones only, not all of them. The table includes about 160,000 clones, approximately 93% detected once. Material: peripheral blood, obtained on day 0 of AZD1222 vaccination. The receptors derive from an adult in good health.

This rearrangement joins TRBV5-5 to TRBJ2-7, with D possibly TRBD1 on 6 matching bases. There are 13 residues in the CDR3. V was trimmed by 0 bases and J by 3 bases, leaving 7 bases between them. Germline V gene sequence: CDR1 SGHKS, CDR2 YYEKEE (reference sequence). The CDR3 bases are TGTGCCAGCAGCTTGGACAGGGTCTACGAGCAGTACTTC. Its protein is CASSLDRVYEQYF.

The chain couples TRBV27 to TRBJ2-1, with 7 nucleotides matching TRBD2. The CDR3 runs 14 residues. Germline V gene sequence: CDR1 MNHEY, CDR2 SMNVEV (reference sequence). J lost 4 bases, V lost 7 bases, and 7 bases had no gene match. CDR3 DNA: TGTGCCAGCAATCAGGTCGGGGGGTACAATGAGCAGTTCTTC. It encodes CASNQVGGYNEQFF.

This chain links TRBV3-1 (or the pseudogene TRBV3-2) with TRBJ1-4, with a tentative D call TRBD1 (5 bases). CDR1 is LGHDT and CDR2 is YNNKEL in the germline V gene (reference sequence). This CDR3 has 15 amino acids. V lost 1 base to trimming and J lost 3 bases, with 9 bases between them. CDR3 coding DNA: TGTGCCAGCAGCCAAGGGACACAACCTAATGAAAAACTGTTTTTT. It yields the protein CASSQGTQPNEKLFF.

This chain links TRBV3-1 (or the pseudogene TRBV3-2) with TRBJ1-1, with D unclear. The CDR3 has 14 residues. Trimming shortened V by 4 bases and J by 1 base, and 10 bases separated the two germline ends. CDR1 and CDR2 from the germline V gene are LGHDT and YNNKEL (reference sequence). The CDR3 region has the DNA TGTGCCAGCAGCCGTAACATCGGGAACACTGAAGCTTTCTTT. Translated: CASSRNIGNTEAFF.

This clone has a single count. This rearrangement joins TRBV24-1 to TRBJ2-3, with TRBD2 matching over 7 bases. This CDR3 is 13 amino acids long. J was trimmed by 6 bases and V by 9 bases; bases with no gene match: 8. CDR1 KGHDR and CDR2 SFDVKD come from the germline V gene. The chain's CDR3 is CATAGGYADTQYF. The CDR3 nucleotides read TGTGCCACCGCCGGGGGGTACGCTGATACGCAGTATTTT.

The chain carries TRBV2 and TRBJ1-1; 9 nucleotides line up with TRBD1. V lost 7 bases, J lost 1 base, and 1 base stayed unmatched. Germline V CDR1 and CDR2: SNHLY, FYNNEI. The CDR3 has 13 residues. CDR3 in amino acids: CASTGQGNTEAFF. The CDR3 bases are TGTGCCAGCACGGGACAGGGGAACACTGAAGCTTTCTTT.

This chain joins TRBV19 and TRBJ2-3; 8 bases line up with TRBD2. From germline, CDR1 is LNHDA and CDR2 SQIVND (reference sequence). CDR3 length: 14 residues. V dropped 8 bases and J dropped 2; count of bases not matched to a gene: 6. The CDR3 sequence: CASRPGGDTDTQYF. For the CDR3, the DNA is TGTGCCAGTCGTCCGGGGGGGGACACAGATACGCAGTATTTT.

The V gene is TRBV6-4, the J gene TRBJ1-1, with D possibly TRBD1 on 6 matching bases. CDR1 is MRHNA, CDR2 SNTAGT, per germline. CDR3 length: 17 amino acids. V dropped 0 bases and J dropped 2 bases, with 16 bases sitting between them. This CDR3 is CASSDSRGTYDNTEAFF. The CDR3 nucleotides are TGTGCCAGCAGTGACTCGCGGGGGACATATGATAACACTGAAGCTTTCTTT.